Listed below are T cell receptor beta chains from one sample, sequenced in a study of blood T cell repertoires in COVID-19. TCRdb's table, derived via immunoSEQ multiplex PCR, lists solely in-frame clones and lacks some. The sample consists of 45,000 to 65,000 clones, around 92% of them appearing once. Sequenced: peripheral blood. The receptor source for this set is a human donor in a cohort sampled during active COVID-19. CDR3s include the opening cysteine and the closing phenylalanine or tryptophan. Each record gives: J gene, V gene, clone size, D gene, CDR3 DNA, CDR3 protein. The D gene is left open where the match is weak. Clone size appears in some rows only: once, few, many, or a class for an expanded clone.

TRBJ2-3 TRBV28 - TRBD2 TGTGCCAGCAGTTTAGGGACTAGCGGGAGGGCCTTGCAGTATTTT CASSLGTSGRALQYF
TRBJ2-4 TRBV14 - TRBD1 TGTGCCAGCAGCCAGCGGACAGGCCTAGCCAAAAACATTCAGTACTTC CASSQRTGLAKNIQYF
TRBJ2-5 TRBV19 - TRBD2 TGTGCCAGTAGTATAGGGGGACTAGGATCGGGAGAGACCCAGTACTTC CASSIGGLGSGETQYF
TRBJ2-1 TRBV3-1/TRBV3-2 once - TGTGCCAGCAGCCATCCCTTGGTAGTCTCCTACAATGAGCAGTTCTTC CASSHPLVVSYNEQFF
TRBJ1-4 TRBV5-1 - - TGCGCCAGCTCAAAAGACAGGAGGACAACTAATGAAAAACTGTTTTTT CASSKDRRTTNEKLFF
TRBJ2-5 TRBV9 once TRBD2 TGTGCCAGCAGCGTAGGGGAGACTAGCGGGGCGGAGACCCAGTACTTC CASSVGETSGAETQYF
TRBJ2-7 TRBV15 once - TGTGCCACCAGCAGAGTCCGAACACGCGAGCAGTACTTC CATSRVRTREQYF
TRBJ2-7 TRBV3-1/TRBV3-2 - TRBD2 TGTGCCAGCAGCCAAGGGGAGACTAGCGGGACCATCCTCTACGAGCAGTACTTC CASSQGETSGTILYEQYF
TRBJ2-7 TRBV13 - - TGTGCCAGCAGCCACGGGACTTTCCACGAGCAGTACTTC CASSHGTFHEQYF
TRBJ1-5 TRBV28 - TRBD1 TGTGCCAGCAGTGAAACAGGGGGATCCAATCAGCCCCAGCATTTT CASSETGGSNQPQHF
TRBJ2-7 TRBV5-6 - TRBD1 TGTGCCAGCAGCTGGACAGGGCGAGGGTACGAGCAGTACTTC CASSWTGRGYEQYF
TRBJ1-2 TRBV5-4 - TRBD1 TGTGCCAGCAGAATAAATCCGACAGGGGAAATCTATGGCTACACCTTC CASRINPTGEIYGYTF
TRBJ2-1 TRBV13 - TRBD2 TGTGCCAGCAGCTTAGCGGGAGGGTACTCCTACAATGAGCAGTTCTTC CASSLAGGYSYNEQFF
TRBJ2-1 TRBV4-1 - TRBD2 TGCGCCAGCAGCCGGGGACTAGCGGGAGGGTCTACCTACAATGAGCAGTTCTTC CASSRGLAGGSTYNEQFF
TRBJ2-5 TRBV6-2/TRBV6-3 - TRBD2 TGTGCCAGCAGCCGTTTAGCGGGACGGGCCCAAGAGACCCAGTACTTC CASSRLAGRAQETQYF
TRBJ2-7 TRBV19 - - TGTGCCAGTACCCTCCGAGCGGAGGGGAAGCAGTACTTC CASTLRAEGKQYF
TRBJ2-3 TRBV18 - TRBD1 TGTGCCAGCTCACCACCGACAGGGGGCACAGATACGCAGTATTTT CASSPPTGGTDTQYF
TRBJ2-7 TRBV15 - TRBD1 TGTGCCACCAGCAGCCCGGGACAGGGAATCCACGAGCAGTACTTC CATSSPGQGIHEQYF
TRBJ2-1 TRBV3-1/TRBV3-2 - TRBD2 TGTGCCAGCAGCTCCCGGACTAGCGGGAGGGTTTGGCCGTTCTTC CASSSRTSGRVWPFF
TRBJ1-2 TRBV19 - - TGTGCCAGTAGTCTTATGGGGGGTTCTAACTATGGCTACACCTTC CASSLMGGSNYGYTF
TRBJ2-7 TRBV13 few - TGTGCCAGCAGCTTATCGCGAGCTTACGAGCAGTACTTC CASSLSRAYEQYF
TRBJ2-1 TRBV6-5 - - TGTGCCAGCAGTTACGTGGAGGGGAATGAGCAGTTCTTC CASSYVEGNEQFF
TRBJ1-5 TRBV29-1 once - TGCAGCGTTGAAGGCGGGGCAGGAGATCAGCCCCAGCATTTT CSVEGGAGDQPQHF
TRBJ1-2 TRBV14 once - TGTGCCAGCAGCCCCCTTTGGGGGGATCATGGCTACACCTTC CASSPLWGDHGYTF
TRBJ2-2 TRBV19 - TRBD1 TGTGCCAGTAGTATAGATCGGACAGGGACCGGGGAGCTGTTTTTT CASSIDRTGTGELFF
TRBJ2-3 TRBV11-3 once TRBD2 TGTGCCAGCAGCTTAATAGCGGGAGGGCGAGATACGCAGTATTTT CASSLIAGGRDTQYF
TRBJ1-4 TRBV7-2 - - TGTGCCAGCAGCCCTAGGACAGAGTACTATGAAAAACTGTTTTTT CASSPRTEYYEKLFF
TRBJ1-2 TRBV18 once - TGTGCCAGCTCACTCCGCGGGGGGCTCGACTATGGCTACACCTTC CASSLRGGLDYGYTF
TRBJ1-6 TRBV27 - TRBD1 TGTGCCAGCAGAAGGACAGGGTATAATTCACCCCTCCACTTT CASRRTGYNSPLHF
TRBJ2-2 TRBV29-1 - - TGCAGCTTCCAGGACTCGTTGGGGGAGCTGTTTTTT CSFQDSLGELFF
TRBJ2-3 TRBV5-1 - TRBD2 TGCGCCAGCAGTCCAAGGACTAGCGGGATAGCGGATACGCAGTATTTT CASSPRTSGIADTQYF
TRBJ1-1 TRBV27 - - TGTGCCAGCAGTTTTCTCAGTGTGAACACTGAAGCTTTCTTT CASSFLSVNTEAFF
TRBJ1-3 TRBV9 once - TGTGCCAGCAGCGTAGACGGGGACTCTGGAAACACCATATATTTT CASSVDGDSGNTIYF
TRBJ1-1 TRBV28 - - TGTGCCAGCACCGGACAGTTGACTGAAGCTTTCTTT CASTGQLTEAFF
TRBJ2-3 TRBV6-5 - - TGTGCCAGCAGTTACGGAGCTACACCCACAGATACGCAGTATTTT CASSYGATPTDTQYF
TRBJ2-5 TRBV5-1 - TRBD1 TGCGCCAGCCTTGACAGGGGGTTTTCGGAGACCCAGTACTTC CASLDRGFSETQYF
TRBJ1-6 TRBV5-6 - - TGTGCCAGCAGCCGGAGTATAGAAAATTCACCCCTCCACTTT CASSRSIENSPLHF
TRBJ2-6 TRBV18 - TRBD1 TGTGCCAGCTCACAACAGGGGGCTGCATCTGGGGCCAACGTCCTGACTTTC CASSQQGAASGANVLTF
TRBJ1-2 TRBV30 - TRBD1 TGTGCCTGGAGTGGGGACAGGAGTCCTATCACGGCCAGTGGCTACACCTTC CAWSGDRSPITASGYTF
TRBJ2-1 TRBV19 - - TGTGCCAGTAGTATCGCCGGGGTCGGGGAGAATGAGCAGTTCTTC CASSIAGVGENEQFF
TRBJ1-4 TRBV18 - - TGTGCCAGCTCATTCACTGGGCCTAATGAAAAACTGTTTTTT CASSFTGPNEKLFF
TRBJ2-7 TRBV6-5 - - TGTGCCAGCAGTCCCAGCGGAAGCTCCTACGAGCAGTACTTC CASSPSGSSYEQYF
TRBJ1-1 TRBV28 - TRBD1 TGTGCCAGCAGTAACAGGGGGCCCTTTGAAGCTTTCTTT CASSNRGPFEAFF
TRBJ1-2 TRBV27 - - TGTGCCAGCTCGGACAGCGGAAATATCTATGGCTACACCTTC CASSDSGNIYGYTF
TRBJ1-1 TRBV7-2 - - TGTGCCAGCAGCTTAGGCGGGAGGGCTGAAGCTTTCTTT CASSLGGRAEAFF
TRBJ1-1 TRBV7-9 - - TGTGCCAGCAGCCATACAGGGTCCGGGATAGGCACTGAAGCTTTCTTT CASSHTGSGIGTEAFF